The sequence of this TCR beta chain was determined in a study of T cell changes during pregnancy in multiple sclerosis. TCRdb's table, derived via immunoSEQ multiplex PCR, lists solely in-frame clones and lacks some. The table includes over 85,000 clones, approximately 90% detected once. This CDR3 is built from 11 residues. Trimming pared 7 bases from V and 4 bases from J, leaving 7 bases between. CDR1 is SGHAT and CDR2 is FQNNGV in the germline V gene. This rearrangement joins TRBV11-2 to TRBJ2-5, with D unclear. The TCR sequence derives from a female donor in good health, enrolled as a control in a pregnancy study. The starting material was peripheral blood, obtained in the first trimester of pregnancy. The CDR3: CASTAGETQYF. The CDR3 nucleotides read TGTGCCAGCACCGCCGGAGAGACCCAGTACTTC.